A single sample gave rise to the 31 T cell receptor beta chains below, sequenced in a study of shared clonotypes between healthy human individuals. Sequenced by immunoSEQ multiplex PCR; TCRdb stores in-frame clones only, minus some. Of under 1,900,000 clones in the sample, 97% to 99% were seen once. The source material was naive CD4+ T cells sorted from blood. Subset: CD45RA+ positively selected. All receptors derive from a man aged 25-40 years in good health.

The V call is TRBV5-4, the J call TRBJ2-7; 16 bases align to TRBD2. CDR1 and CDR2 (germline): SGHNT, YYREEE (reference sequence). The V and J ends lost 4 bases and 5 bases, in that order; junction bases with no gene match: 9. The CDR3 loop spans 17 amino acids. The chain's CDR3 is CASSGRGLAGGHHEQYF. CDR3 DNA: TGTGCCAGCAGCGGACGGGGACTAGCGGGAGGGCACCACGAGCAGTACTTC. The full variable domain, with the rest looked up from reference TRBV5-4 and TRBJ2-7, is ETGVTQSPTHLIKTRGQQVTLRCSSQSGHNTVSWYQQALGQGPQFIFQYYREEENGRGNFPPRFSGLQFPNYSSELNVNALELDDSALYLCASSGRGLAGGHHEQYFGPGTRLTVT.

Only one count was recorded for this clone. This chain connects TRBV18 to TRBJ1-4; D remains unclear. The V end lost 6 bases, the J end lost 0 bases, and 11 bases lay between the germline ends. This CDR3 is built from 15 residues. Germline CDR1 reads KGHSH; CDR2 reads LQKENI. In nucleotides, the CDR3 is TGTGCCAGCTCCCCTACGAGAACAACTAATGAAAAACTGTTTTTT. It yields the protein CASSPTRTTNEKLFF.

The V and J genes are TRBV7-9 and TRBJ1-4, with a possible D match to TRBD1 (6 bases). Per germline, CDR1 SEHNR and CDR2 FQNEAQ (reference sequence). The CDR3 is made up of 15 amino acids. V was clipped by 5 bases and J by 0 bases, with 10 bases between them. Here the CDR3 reads CASSETGATNEKLFF. CDR3 in DNA: TGTGCCAGCAGCGAGACAGGTGCAACTAATGAAAAACTGTTTTTT.

The rearrangement links TRBV18 to TRBJ2-3, with D tentatively TRBD2 (5 bases). The CDR3 covers 18 residues. The germline V gene encodes CDR1 KGHSH and CDR2 LQKENI. Trimming took 3 bases from V and 0 from J, leaving 19 bases between them. Written as DNA, the CDR3 is TGTGCCAGCTCACCCATAGGAACGGCGAGGGAAAGCACAGATACGCAGTATTTT. Protein sequence: CASSPIGTARESTDTQYF.

The chain combines TRBV18 with TRBJ2-3, with TRBD2 identical over 10 bases. Trimming at V came to 4 bases and at J to 2 bases, leaving 3 bases not matched to a gene. The CDR3 totals 15 residues. Looked up from germline, CDR1 is KGHSH and CDR2 is LQKENI. The CDR3 DNA reads TGTGCCAGCTCACGAGCGGGAGGGCCCACAGATACGCAGTATTTT. Protein product: CASSRAGGPTDTQYF.

The gene calls are TRBV7-2 and TRBJ2-7; D gene unclear. With 1 base removed from V and 6 bases from J, the gap between germline ends came to 13 bases. Germline CDR1 reads SGHTA; CDR2 reads FQGNSA. This CDR3 has 14 amino acids. Here the CDR3 DNA reads TGTGCCAGCAGCTTAGTAGTGACCAGACTCGAGCAGTACTTC. Translated: CASSLVVTRLEQYF.

DNA of the CDR3: TGTGCCTGGAGTCACGGAGGCACAGATACGCAGTATTTT. Its protein is CAWSHGGTDTQYF. The chain links TRBV30 to TRBJ2-3, with D hard to call. The germline V gene has CDR1 GTSNPN and CDR2 SVGIG (reference sequence). Trimming cost V 2 bases and J 1 base, with 7 bases left between them. This CDR3 comprises 13 residues. The variable domain in full, with the rest retrieved from reference TRBV30 and TRBJ2-3, is SQTIHQWPATLVQPVGSPLSLECTVEGTSNPNLYWYRQAAGRGLQLLFYSVGIGQISSEVPQNLSASRPQDRQFILSSKKLLLSDSGFYLCAWSHGGTDTQYFGPGTRLTVL.

The chain links TRBV7-2 to TRBJ2-3, with TRBD2 matching over 12 bases. CDR1 and CDR2 from the germline V gene are SGHTA and FQGNSA. This CDR3 spans 16 amino acids. Trimming at V came to 3 bases and at J to 4 bases, leaving 5 bases not matched to a gene. CDR3 DNA: TGTGCCAGCAGCTTCCTAGCGGGAGGGGGCCCAGATACGCAGTATTTT. Its protein is CASSFLAGGGPDTQYF.

Comments on this clone: This sample also contains other DNA sequences that code for the same CDR3. The rearrangement joins TRBV18 to TRBJ2-5; D uncertain. Trimming removed 1 base at V and 2 bases at J, with 8 bases between. CDR1 and CDR2 (germline): KGHSH, LQKENI. The length of the CDR3 is 14 residues. CDR3 in amino acids: CASSPLGGQETQYF. For the CDR3, the DNA is TGTGCCAGCTCACCACTCGGTGGGCAAGAGACCCAGTACTTC.

The V call is TRBV14, the J call TRBJ2-5, with 9 nucleotides matching TRBD2. Unmatched junction bases numbered 19, after V lost 0 bases and J lost 2 bases. Germline CDR1 and CDR2: SGHDN and FVKESK. The CDR3 is 21 amino acids. In DNA, the CDR3 is TGTGCCAGCAGCCAAGAAAGTTTTCCTGTGAGCGGGAGGAGGGAGCAAGAGACCCAGTACTTC. It specifies CASSQESFPVSGRREQETQYF.

This sequence joins TRBV5-1 and TRBJ2-3; tentatively, D is TRBD1 or TRBD2 (6 bases each). CDR3 size: 15 residues. Germline CDR1 reads SGHRS; CDR2 reads YFSETQ. With 4 bases removed from V and 0 bases from J, the gap between germline ends came to 12 bases. CDR3 sequence: CASSITGTSTDTQYF. For the CDR3, the DNA is TGCGCCAGCAGCATTACAGGGACTAGCACAGATACGCAGTATTTT. Filled out from reference TRBV5-1 and TRBJ2-3, the complete variable domain reads KAGVTQTPRYLIKTRGQQVTLSCSPISGHRSVSWYQQTPGQGLQFLFEYFSETQRNKGNFPGRFSGRQFSNSRSEMNVSTLELGDSALYLCASSITGTSTDTQYFGPGTRLTVL.

This clone was seen just once. The chain uses TRBV4-3 and TRBJ2-1; TRBD2 matches 15 bases. The CDR3 runs to 16 residues. V lost 2 bases and J lost 11; bases outside the gene matches: 7. Germline lookup yields CDR1 LGHNA and CDR2 YSLEER. The CDR3 loop reads CASSQLGLAGGPKQFF. In DNA, the CDR3 is TGCGCCAGCAGCCAACTCGGACTAGCGGGAGGGCCTAAGCAGTTCTTC.

The chain couples TRBV11-2 to TRBJ2-3; TRBD2 agrees at 16 bases. CDR1 and CDR2 (germline): SGHAT, FQNNGV. CDR3 length: 17 amino acids. The V segment lost 1 base and the J segment 9 bases; nucleotides outside the gene matches: 7. The CDR3 DNA is TGTGCCAGCAGCTTAGTGGGGACTAGCGGGAGGGCCATCACGCAGTATTTT. Translated: CASSLVGTSGRAITQYF.

This chain links TRBV18 with TRBJ1-1, with 7 bases lining up with TRBD1. J lost 1 base, V lost 3 bases, and 5 bases had no gene match. The CDR3 is made up of 15 amino acids. The germline V gene has CDR1 KGHSH and CDR2 LQKENI. The CDR3 DNA is TGTGCCAGCTCACCCGAACAGGGGTCGAACACTGAAGCTTTCTTT. This codes for CASSPEQGSNTEAFF. Full variable domain (outside the CDR3, taken from reference TRBV18 and TRBJ1-1): NAGVMQNPRHLVRRRGQEARLRCSPMKGHSHVYWYRQLPEEGLKFMVYLQKENIIDESGMPKERFSAEFPKEGPSILRIQQVVRGDSAAYFCASSPEQGSNTEAFFGQGTRLTVV.

The genes are TRBV12-2 and TRBJ2-1; the listed D gene, TRBD2, was not tested against the DNA. TRBV12-2 constitutes a pseudogene. This CDR3 has 18 residues. CDR3 residues: CASRPKKARRGAGEEQFF. The CDR3 coding sequence is TGTGCAAGTCGCCCGAAGAAAGCGAGAAGGGGAGCGGGAGAGGAGCAGTTCTTC.

This clone was counted between two and nine times. The sample carries other DNA sequences with the same CDR3. The rearrangement joins TRBV18 to TRBJ2-7; D gene ambiguous. This CDR3 spans 11 amino acids. Germline assignment: CDR1 KGHSH and CDR2 LQKENI. V was pared by 2 bases and J by 4 bases, with 3 bases between. CDR3 in amino acids: CASSPGYEQYF. CDR3 coding DNA: TGTGCCAGCTCACCAGGTTACGAGCAGTACTTC.

The rearrangement links TRBV5-1 to TRBJ1-3; no clear D gene. This CDR3 contains 15 residues. V was pared by 0 bases and J by 1 base, with 8 bases between. Germline V gene sequence: CDR1 SGHRS, CDR2 YFSETQ. CDR3 residues: CASSLDLISGNTIYF. CDR3 DNA sequence: TGCGCCAGCAGCTTGGATCTGATTTCTGGAAACACCATATATTTT.

A word on this clone: Other DNA sequences in the same sample also yield this CDR3. The chain links TRBV5-4 to TRBJ2-5; TRBD1 matches 10 bases. CDR1 and CDR2 from the germline V gene are SGHNT and YYREEE (reference sequence). This CDR3 has 14 amino acids. The V gene end was trimmed by 4 bases and the J gene end by 5 bases; junction bases not matched to a gene: 5. The DNA of the CDR3 is TGTGCCAGCAGCGAGGGACAGGGGAGGGAGACCCAGTACTTC. Translated: CASSEGQGRETQYF.

The CDR3 DNA reads TGTGCCAGCAGTTTTGTTGCGTCGGAATGGGATCCTAGCACAGATACGCAGTATTTT. It encodes CASSFVASEWDPSTDTQYF. The chain employs TRBV28 and TRBJ2-3; D call uncertain. Germline CDR1 MDHEN, CDR2 SYDVKM. CDR3 length equals 19 residues. V was trimmed by 3 bases and J by 0 bases, leaving 22 bases between them.

The chain carries TRBV11-2 and TRBJ1-1; D is unresolved. Germline V gene data show CDR1 as SGHAT and CDR2 as FQNNGV. The CDR3 loop spans 14 amino acids. Trimming stripped 2 bases from V and 0 bases from J, with 7 bases between. The CDR3 nucleotides read TGTGCCAGCAGCTTATACCGGCTGAACACTGAAGCTTTCTTT. It specifies CASSLYRLNTEAFF.

This clone was observed a single time. Other DNA sequences in the sample encode the same CDR3. The rearrangement joins TRBV28 to TRBJ2-7, with D maybe TRBD2 (5 bases). This CDR3 spans 12 amino acids. V was shortened by 3 bases and J by 2 bases, with 5 bases between the two germline ends. Germline lookup yields CDR1 MDHEN and CDR2 SYDVKM. The CDR3 coding sequence is TGTGCCAGCAGTTTGCGGGCCTACGAGCAGTACTTC. Amino acids: CASSLRAYEQYF.

In DNA form, the CDR3 reads TGTGCCAGCAGCCGGGACCGCGTCGGGGAAAAACTGTTTTTT. Translated: CASSRDRVGEKLFF. The chain links TRBV11-2 to TRBJ1-4; D might be TRBD1 (5 bases). Trimming took off 5 bases at V and 8 bases at J, with 15 bases between the two ends. Germline V lookup: CDR1 SGHAT, CDR2 FQNNGV. The CDR3 has 14 amino acids.

The J gene is TRBJ1-5, the V gene TRBV6-6; unclear D gene. Trimming removed 7 bases at V and 4 bases at J, with 8 bases between. Germline V gene lookup returns CDR1 MNHNY and CDR2 SVGAGI (reference sequence). This CDR3 is 12 amino acids long. The CDR3 nucleotides read TGTGCCAGCACCGGCCGGAATCAGCCCCAGCATTTT. Translation gives CASTGRNQPQHF.

The genes are TRBV11-2 and TRBJ2-1; the match to TRBD2 covers 9 bases. Looked up from germline, CDR1 is SGHAT and CDR2 is FQNNGV. J was trimmed by 4 bases and V by 3 bases; bases with no gene match: 4. This CDR3 is built from 15 residues. For the CDR3, the DNA is TGTGCCAGCAGCTTGAGGAGCGGGGGGTACAATGAGCAGTTCTTC. It is translated as CASSLRSGGYNEQFF. Full variable domain (outside the CDR3, taken from reference TRBV11-2 and TRBJ2-1): EAGVAQSPRYKIIEKRQSVAFWCNPISGHATLYWYQQILGQGPKLLIQFQNNGVVDDSQLPKDRFSAERLKGVDSTLKIQPAKLEDSAVYLCASSLRSGGYNEQFFGPGTRLTVL.

This chain connects TRBV5-5 to TRBJ2-1, with 9 bases aligning to TRBD1. The trim removed 3 bases at V and 3 bases at J, leaving 10 bases unmatched. This CDR3 is built from 17 residues. The germline CDR1 and CDR2 sequences are SGHKS and YYEKEE (reference sequence). In nucleotides, the CDR3 is TGTGCCAGCAGCTCACCTTACAGGGGGCCGAACTACAATGAGCAGTTCTTC. This gives the protein CASSSPYRGPNYNEQFF.

The V and J genes are TRBV9 and TRBJ2-7, with 7 bases fitting TRBD2. Trimming at V came to 0 bases and at J to 6 bases, leaving 9 bases not matched to a gene. From germline, CDR1 is SGDLS and CDR2 YYNGEE. CDR3 length: 15 amino acids. CDR3 nucleotide sequence: TGTGCCAGCAGCGTAGGCCGCGGGAGTTACGGCGAGCAGTACTTC. Its protein is CASSVGRGSYGEQYF.

The V gene is TRBV5-5, the J gene TRBJ1-1; unclear D gene. V dropped 1 base and J dropped 8 bases, with 9 bases sitting between them. Looked up from germline, CDR1 is SGHKS and CDR2 is YYEKEE (reference sequence). This CDR3 is built from 12 residues. For the CDR3, the DNA is TGTGCCAGCAGCTTGTTGGTAGGAGAAGCTTTCTTT. Translated: CASSLLVGEAFF.

J is TRBJ2-7 and V is TRBV2, with D unresolved. There are 14 residues in the CDR3. Per germline, CDR1 SNHLY and CDR2 FYNNEI. V was cut by 8 bases and J by 3 bases, with 17 bases left in between. DNA of the CDR3: TGTGCCAGCCCGGGCGGCTCCAAGCACTACGAGCAGTACTTC. This codes for CASPGGSKHYEQYF.

This clone is a singleton in its sample. The chain combines TRBV4-1 with TRBJ2-1; the D is unclear. The CDR3 covers 13 residues. Germline V gene sequence: CDR1 MGHRA, CDR2 YSYEKL. Trimming removed 1 base at V and 10 bases at J, with 11 bases between. The CDR3 loop reads CASSQVPLGEQFF. CDR3 sequence (DNA): TGCGCCAGCAGCCAAGTCCCCCTCGGGGAGCAGTTCTTC.

The chain is built from TRBV7-6 and TRBJ2-3; D uncertain. With 1 base removed from V and 2 bases from J, the gap between germline ends came to 4 bases. Germline CDR1 reads SGHVS; CDR2 reads FNYEAQ. This CDR3 contains 13 residues. CDR3 region: CASSLELTDTQYF. CDR3 sequence (DNA): TGTGCCAGCAGCTTAGAGCTCACAGATACGCAGTATTTT.

On this clone itself: Other DNA sequences from this sample encode an identical CDR3 as well. This chain joins TRBV9 and TRBJ2-1, with D possibly matching TRBD2 (5 bases). The V end lost 0 bases, the J end lost 2 bases, and 9 bases lay between the germline ends. Germline CDR1 SGDLS, CDR2 YYNGEE. The CDR3 extends over 15 amino acids. CDR3 DNA: TGTGCCAGCAGCGTAGGAACCGGGACCTACAATGAGCAGTTCTTC. This codes for CASSVGTGTYNEQFF.